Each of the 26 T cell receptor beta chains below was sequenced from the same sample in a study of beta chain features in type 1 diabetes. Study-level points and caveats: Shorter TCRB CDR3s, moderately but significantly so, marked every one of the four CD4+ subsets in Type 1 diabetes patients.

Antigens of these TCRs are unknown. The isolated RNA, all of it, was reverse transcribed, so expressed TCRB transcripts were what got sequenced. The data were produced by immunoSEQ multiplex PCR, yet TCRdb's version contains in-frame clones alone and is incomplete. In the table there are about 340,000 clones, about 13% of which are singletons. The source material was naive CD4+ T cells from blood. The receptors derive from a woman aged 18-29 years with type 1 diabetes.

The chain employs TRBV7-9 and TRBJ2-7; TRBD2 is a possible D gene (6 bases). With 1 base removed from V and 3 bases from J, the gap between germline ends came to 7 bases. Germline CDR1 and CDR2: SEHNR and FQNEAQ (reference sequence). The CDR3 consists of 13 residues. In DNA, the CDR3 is TGTGCCAGCAGCTTAGGACTAGTCTACGAGCAGTACTTC. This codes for CASSLGLVYEQYF.

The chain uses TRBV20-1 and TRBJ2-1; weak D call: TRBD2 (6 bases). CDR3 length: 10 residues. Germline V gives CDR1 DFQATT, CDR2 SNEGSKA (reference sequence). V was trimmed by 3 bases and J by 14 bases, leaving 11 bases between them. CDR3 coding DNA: TGCAGTGCTAGCGGGAGCCCGGAGTTCTTC. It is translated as CSASGSPEFF.

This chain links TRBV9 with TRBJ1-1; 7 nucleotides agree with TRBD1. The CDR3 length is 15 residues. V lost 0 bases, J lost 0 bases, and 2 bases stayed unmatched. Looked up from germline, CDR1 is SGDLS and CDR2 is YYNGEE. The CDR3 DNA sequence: TGTGCCAGCAGCGTAGGGGACAGTATGAACACTGAAGCTTTCTTT. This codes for CASSVGDSMNTEAFF.

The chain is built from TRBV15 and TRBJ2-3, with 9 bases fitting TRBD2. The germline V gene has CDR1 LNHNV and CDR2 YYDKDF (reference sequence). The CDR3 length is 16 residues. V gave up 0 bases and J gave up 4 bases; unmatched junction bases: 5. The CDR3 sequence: CATSRDQASGADTQYF. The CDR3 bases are TGTGCCACCAGCAGAGATCAGGCTAGCGGGGCAGATACGCAGTATTTT.

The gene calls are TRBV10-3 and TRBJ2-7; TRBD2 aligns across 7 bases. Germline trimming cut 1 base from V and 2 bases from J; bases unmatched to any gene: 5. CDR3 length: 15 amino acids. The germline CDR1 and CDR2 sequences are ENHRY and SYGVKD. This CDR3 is CAISEWAGDPYEQYF. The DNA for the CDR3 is TGTGCCATCAGTGAGTGGGCGGGAGATCCCTACGAGCAGTACTTC.

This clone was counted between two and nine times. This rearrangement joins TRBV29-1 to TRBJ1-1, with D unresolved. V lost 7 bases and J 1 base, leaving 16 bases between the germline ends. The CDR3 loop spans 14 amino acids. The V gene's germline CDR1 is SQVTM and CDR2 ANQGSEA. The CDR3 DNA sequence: TGCAGCGCTCTTGACGGGGTAGGGAACACTGAAGCTTTCTTT. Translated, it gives CSALDGVGNTEAFF.

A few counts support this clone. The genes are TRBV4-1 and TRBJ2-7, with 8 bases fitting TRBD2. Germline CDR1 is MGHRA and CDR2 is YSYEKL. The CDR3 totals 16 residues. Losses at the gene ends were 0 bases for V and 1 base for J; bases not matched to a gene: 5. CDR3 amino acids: CASSQDLQRGSYEQYV. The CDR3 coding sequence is TGCGCCAGCAGCCAAGATCTCCAGCGGGGGTCCTACGAGCAGTACGTC.

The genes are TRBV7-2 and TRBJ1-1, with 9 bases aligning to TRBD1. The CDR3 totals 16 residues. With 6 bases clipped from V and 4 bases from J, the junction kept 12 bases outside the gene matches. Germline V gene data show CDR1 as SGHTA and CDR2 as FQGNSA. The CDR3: CASSFTGTGMLTEAFF. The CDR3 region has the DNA TGTGCCAGCAGTTTTACTGGGACAGGGATGCTCACTGAAGCTTTCTTT.

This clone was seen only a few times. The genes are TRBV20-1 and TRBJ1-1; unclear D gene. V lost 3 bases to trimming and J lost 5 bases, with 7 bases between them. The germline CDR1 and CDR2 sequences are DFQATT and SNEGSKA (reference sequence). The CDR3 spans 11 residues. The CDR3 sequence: CSARAGTEAFF. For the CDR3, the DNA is TGCAGTGCTAGGGCGGGGACTGAAGCTTTCTTT.

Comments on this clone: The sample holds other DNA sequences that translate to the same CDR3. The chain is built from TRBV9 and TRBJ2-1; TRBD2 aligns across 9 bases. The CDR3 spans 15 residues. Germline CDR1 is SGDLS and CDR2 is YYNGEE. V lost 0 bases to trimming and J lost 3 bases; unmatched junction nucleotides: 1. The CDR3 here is CASSVGLAVYNEQFF. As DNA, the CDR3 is TGTGCCAGCAGCGTAGGACTAGCGGTCTACAATGAGCAGTTCTTC.

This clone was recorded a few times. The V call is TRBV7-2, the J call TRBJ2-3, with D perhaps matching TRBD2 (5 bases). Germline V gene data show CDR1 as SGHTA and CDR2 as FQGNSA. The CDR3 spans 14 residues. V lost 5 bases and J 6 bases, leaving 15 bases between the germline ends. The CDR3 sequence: CASSLGGSEDTQYF. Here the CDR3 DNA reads TGTGCCAGCAGCCTTGGCGGTAGCGAGGATACGCAGTATTTT.

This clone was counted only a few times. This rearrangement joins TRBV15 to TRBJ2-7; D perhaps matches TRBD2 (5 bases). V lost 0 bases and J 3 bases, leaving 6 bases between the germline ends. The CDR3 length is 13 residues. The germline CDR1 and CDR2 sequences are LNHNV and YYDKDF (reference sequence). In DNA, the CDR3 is TGTGCCACCAGCAGAGATCGGGGCTACGAGCAGTACTTC. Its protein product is CATSRDRGYEQYF. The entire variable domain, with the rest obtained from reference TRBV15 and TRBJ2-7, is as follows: DAMVIQNPRYQVTQFGKPVTLSCSQTLNHNVMYWYQQKSSQAPKLLFHYYDKDFNNEADTPDNFQSRRPNTSFCFLDIRSPGLGDTAMYLCATSRDRGYEQYFGPGTRLTVT.

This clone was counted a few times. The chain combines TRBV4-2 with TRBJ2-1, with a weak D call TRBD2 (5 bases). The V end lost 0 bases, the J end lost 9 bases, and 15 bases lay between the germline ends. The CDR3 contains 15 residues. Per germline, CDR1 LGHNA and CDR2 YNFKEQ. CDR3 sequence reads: CASSQDRASLSEQFF. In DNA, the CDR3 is TGTGCCAGCAGCCAAGATCGGGCTAGCCTCAGTGAGCAGTTCTTC.

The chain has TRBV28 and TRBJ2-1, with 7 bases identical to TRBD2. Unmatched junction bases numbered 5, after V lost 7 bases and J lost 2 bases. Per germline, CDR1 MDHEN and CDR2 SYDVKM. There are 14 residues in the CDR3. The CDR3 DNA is TGTGCCAGCACGCTAGCGGCCCCCTACAATGAGCAGTTCTTC. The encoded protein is CASTLAAPYNEQFF.

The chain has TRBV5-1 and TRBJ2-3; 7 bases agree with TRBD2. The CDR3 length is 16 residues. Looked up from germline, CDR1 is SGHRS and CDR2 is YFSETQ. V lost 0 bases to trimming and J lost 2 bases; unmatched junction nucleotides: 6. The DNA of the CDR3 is TGCGCCAGCAGCTTGGCGCTAGCGGCCTACACAGATACGCAGTATTTT. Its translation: CASSLALAAYTDTQYF.

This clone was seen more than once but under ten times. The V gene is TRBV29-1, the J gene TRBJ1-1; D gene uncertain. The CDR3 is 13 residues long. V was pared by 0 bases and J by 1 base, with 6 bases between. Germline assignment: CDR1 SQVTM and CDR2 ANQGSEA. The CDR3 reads CSVEDFRNTEAFF. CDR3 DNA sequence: TGCAGCGTTGAAGATTTTCGGAACACTGAAGCTTTCTTT. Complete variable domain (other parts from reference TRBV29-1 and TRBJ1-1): SAVISQKPSRDICQRGTSLTIQCQVDSQVTMMFWYRQQPGQSLTLIATANQGSEATYESGFVIDKFPISRPNLTFSTLTVSNMSPEDSSIYLCSVEDFRNTEAFFGQGTRLTVV.

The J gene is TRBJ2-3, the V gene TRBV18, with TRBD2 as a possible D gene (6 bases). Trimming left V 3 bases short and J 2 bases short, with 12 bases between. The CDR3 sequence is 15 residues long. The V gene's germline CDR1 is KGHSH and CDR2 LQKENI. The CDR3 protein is CASSPLPDYTDTQYF. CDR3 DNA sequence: TGTGCCAGCTCACCTCTACCGGACTACACAGATACGCAGTATTTT.

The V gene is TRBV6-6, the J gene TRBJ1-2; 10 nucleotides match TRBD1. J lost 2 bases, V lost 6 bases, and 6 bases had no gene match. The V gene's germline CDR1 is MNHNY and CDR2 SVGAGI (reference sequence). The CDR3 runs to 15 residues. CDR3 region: CASRSGQGRNYGYTF. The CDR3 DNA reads TGTGCCAGCAGATCGGGACAGGGGAGAAACTATGGCTACACCTTC.

CDR3 in amino acids: CASSSAGYGYTF. The DNA for the CDR3 is TGTGCCAGCAGTTCCGCAGGATATGGCTACACCTTC. The gene calls are TRBV28 and TRBJ1-2, with unresolved D. Germline CDR1 MDHEN, CDR2 SYDVKM. V lost 4 bases and J 5 bases, leaving 8 bases between the germline ends. The CDR3 spans 12 residues.

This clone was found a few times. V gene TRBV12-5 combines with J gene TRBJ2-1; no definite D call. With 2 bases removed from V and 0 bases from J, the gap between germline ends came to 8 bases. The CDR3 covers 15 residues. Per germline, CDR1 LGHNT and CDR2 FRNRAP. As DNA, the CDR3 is TGTGCTAGTGGTTTGCCCCTTCGCTCCTACAATGAGCAGTTCTTC. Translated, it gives CASGLPLRSYNEQFF.

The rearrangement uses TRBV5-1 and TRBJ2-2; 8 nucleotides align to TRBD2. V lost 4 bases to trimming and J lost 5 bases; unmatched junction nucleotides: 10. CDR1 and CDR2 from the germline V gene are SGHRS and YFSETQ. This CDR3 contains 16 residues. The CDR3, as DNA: TGCGCCAGCAGCCCTAATACAGCGGGAGTTACCGGGGAGCTGTTTTTT. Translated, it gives CASSPNTAGVTGELFF.

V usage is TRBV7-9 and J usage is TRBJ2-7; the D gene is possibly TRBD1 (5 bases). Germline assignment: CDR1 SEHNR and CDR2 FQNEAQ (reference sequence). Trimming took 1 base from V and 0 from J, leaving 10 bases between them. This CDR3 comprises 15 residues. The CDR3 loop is CASSLGQPLSYEQYV. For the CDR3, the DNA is TGTGCCAGCAGCTTAGGACAGCCGCTCTCCTACGAGCAGTACGTC.

For the CDR3, the DNA is TGCGCCAGCAGGAACTTACTAGCGAATACGCAGTATTTT. Its translation: CASRNLLANTQYF. The genes are TRBV5-1 and TRBJ2-3; 7 bases are a match to TRBD2. V was clipped by 5 bases and J by 7 bases; unmatched bases: 7. The CDR3 sequence is 13 residues long. Germline CDR1 reads SGHRS; CDR2 reads YFSETQ.

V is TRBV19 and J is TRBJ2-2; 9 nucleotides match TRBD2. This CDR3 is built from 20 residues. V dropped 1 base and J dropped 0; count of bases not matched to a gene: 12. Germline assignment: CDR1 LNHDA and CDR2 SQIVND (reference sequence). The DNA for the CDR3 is TGTGCCAGTAGTATAGTAGGCCTGGGGGCTAGCGGGACGAACACCGGGGAGCTGTTTTTT. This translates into CASSIVGLGASGTNTGELFF.

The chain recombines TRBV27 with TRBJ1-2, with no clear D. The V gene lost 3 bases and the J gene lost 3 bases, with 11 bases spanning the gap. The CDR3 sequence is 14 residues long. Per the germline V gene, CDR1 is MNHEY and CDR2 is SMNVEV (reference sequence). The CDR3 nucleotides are TGTGCCAGCAGTTTCGATAAGAGATACTATGGCTACACCTTC. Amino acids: CASSFDKRYYGYTF.

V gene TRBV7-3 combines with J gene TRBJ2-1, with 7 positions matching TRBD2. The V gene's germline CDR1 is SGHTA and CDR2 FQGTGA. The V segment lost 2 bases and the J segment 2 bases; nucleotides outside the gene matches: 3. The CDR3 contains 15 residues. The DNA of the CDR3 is TGTGCCAGCAGCTTAGGGGCGGGAGCCTACAATGAGCAGTTCTTC. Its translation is CASSLGAGAYNEQFF.